This T cell receptor (beta chain) was profiled in a study of Ad26.COV2.S vaccination and SARS-CoV-2 variants. For the study at large: The Ad26.COV2.S arm of the COV1001 trial was where the donor was placed. Ad26.COV2.S given intramuscularly, once or twice 56 days apart.

Note on this clone: The antigen is not known.

TCRdb's table, derived via immunoSEQ multiplex PCR, lists solely in-frame clones and lacks some. Of hundreds of thousands of clones in the sample, about nine tenths are singletons; the top ten hold around 5.8%. Sample treatment: about 20 received Ad26.COV2.S at low or high dose, single or two shots; 5 received placebo; per-sample allocation not given. Sample collection was performed on day 63 after the first vaccine or placebo injection. Study-wide results and caveats: Substantial breadth was reported for post-vaccination spike-specific CD8+ and CD4+ T cells. Similar non-spike TCR breadth was seen in vaccine and placebo recipients.

Germline V gene data show CDR1 as SGHTA and CDR2 as FQGTGA. The CDR3 loop spans 15 amino acids. The V and J ends lost 7 bases and 2 bases respectively, with 16 bases between them. Sequenced here: peripheral blood, sampled in a trial of Ad26.COV2.S vaccine versus placebo. The V call is TRBV7-3, the J call TRBJ2-3; tentatively, D is TRBD1 or TRBD2 (5 bases each). The TCR originated in a person aged 18-60 years who received the Ad26.COV2.S COVID-19 vaccine or a placebo. The CDR3 nucleotides read TGTGCCAGCACCGAAACCGGGACGGTCACAGATACGCAGTATTTT. Protein product: CASTETGTVTDTQYF.